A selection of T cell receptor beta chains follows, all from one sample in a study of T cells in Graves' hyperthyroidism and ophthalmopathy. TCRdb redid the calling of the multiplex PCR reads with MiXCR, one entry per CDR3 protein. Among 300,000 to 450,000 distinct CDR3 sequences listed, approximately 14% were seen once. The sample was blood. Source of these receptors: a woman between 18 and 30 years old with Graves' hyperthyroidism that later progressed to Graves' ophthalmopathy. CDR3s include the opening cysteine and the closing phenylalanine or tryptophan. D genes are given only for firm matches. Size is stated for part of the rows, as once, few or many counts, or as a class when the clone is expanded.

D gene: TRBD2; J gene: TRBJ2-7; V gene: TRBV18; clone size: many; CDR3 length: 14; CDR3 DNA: TGTGCCAGCTCACCAGGGGGGGGGAGTTACGAGCAGTACTTC; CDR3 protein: CASSPGGGSYEQYF
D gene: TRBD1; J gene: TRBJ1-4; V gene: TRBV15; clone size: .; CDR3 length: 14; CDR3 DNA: TGTGCCACCAGCAGGGACAGGGGTACTGAAAAACTGTTTTTT; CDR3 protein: CATSRDRGTEKLFF
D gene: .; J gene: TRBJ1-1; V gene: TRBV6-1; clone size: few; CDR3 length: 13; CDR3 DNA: TGTGCCAGCAGGGAGGGGAAGAACACTGAAGCTTTCTTT; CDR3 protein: CASREGKNTEAFF
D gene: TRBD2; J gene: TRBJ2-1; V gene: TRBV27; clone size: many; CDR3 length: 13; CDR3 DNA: TGTGCCAGTTACGGGAGGGACTACAATGAGCAGTTCTTC; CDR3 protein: CASYGRDYNEQFF
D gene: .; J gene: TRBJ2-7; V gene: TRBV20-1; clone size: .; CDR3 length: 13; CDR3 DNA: TGCAGTGCTAGGAACGGGGCCGACGACGAGCAGTACTTC; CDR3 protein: CSARNGADDEQYF
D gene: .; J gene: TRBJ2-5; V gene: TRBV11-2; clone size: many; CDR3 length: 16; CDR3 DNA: TGTGCCAGCAGCTTAGGGGGAGCGGCCCCAGGAGAGACCCAGTACTTC; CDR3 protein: CASSLGGAAPGETQYF
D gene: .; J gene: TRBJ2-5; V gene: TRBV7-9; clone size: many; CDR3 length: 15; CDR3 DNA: TGTGCCAGCAGTCTACAGGGAAACCAAAGGGAGACCCAGTACTTC; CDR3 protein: CASSLQGNQRETQYF
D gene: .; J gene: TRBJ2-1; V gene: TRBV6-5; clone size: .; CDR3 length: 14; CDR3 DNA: TGTGCCAGCAGTTACTCGAGCACTTACAATGAGCAGTTCTTC; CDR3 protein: CASSYSSTYNEQFF
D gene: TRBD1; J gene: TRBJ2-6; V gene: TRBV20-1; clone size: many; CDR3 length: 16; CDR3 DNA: TGCAGTGCTGGGGGACAGGGTGATCCTGGGGCCAACGTCCTGACTTTC; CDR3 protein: CSAGGQGDPGANVLTF
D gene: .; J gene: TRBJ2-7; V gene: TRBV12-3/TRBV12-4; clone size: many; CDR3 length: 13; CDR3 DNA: TGTGCCAGCAGTTTATCTAGTAGGCACGAGCAGTACTTC; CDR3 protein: CASSLSSRHEQYF
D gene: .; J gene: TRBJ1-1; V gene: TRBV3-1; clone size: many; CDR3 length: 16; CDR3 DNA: TGTGCCAGCAGCCAAGAGGGGGGGGGAATAGTACCTACGGCTTTCTTT; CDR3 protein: CASSQEGGGIVPTAFF
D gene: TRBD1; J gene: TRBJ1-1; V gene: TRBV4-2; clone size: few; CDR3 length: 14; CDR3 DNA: TGTGCCAGCAGCCAAGGAAAGACAGGGACCGGAGCTTTCTTT; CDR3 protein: CASSQGKTGTGAFF